The present entry profiles one T cell receptor beta chain with its context. This clone was counted between two and nine times. Its target antigen remains unknown. Base quality data are lacking; no much larger clone is found one base away. Collaborating institutions collected whole blood in K2EDTA tubes following their own protocols. Collaborator samples were shipped for TCRbeta analysis as frozen whole blood, isolated PBMCs, or DNA extracted from either sample type. From the germline V gene, CDR1 is MNHEY and CDR2 is SVGAGI. The CDR3 numbers 11 residues from cysteine through phenylalanine. Kept here is only the CDR3 DNA, which spans 33 bases and is read in frame from base 1. From V the trimming removes 7 bases and from J it removes 8 bases, while the gene matches leave 4 bases of the junction unaccounted for. The immunoSEQ Assay, a bias-controlled multiplex PCR, was used to amplify TCRbeta CDR3 regions from genomic DNA. The original pipeline was this. The number of nucleated cells in each sample was estimated from the amplification of reference gene primers within the assay. Sequence reads were collapsed and filtered to measure the absolute abundance of every unique TCRbeta CDR3 rearrangement. For each sample, productive Simpson clonality was calculated as the square root of Simpson's diversity index over productive rearrangements. Drawn from immuneACCESS, this table holds only the in-frame rearrangements with V and J called that TCRdb kept. Clones are partly lost; checked studies trace under half to an unresolved V gene and leave the rest unexplained. From that table come the V and J calls and clone size; the DNA was used to work out D and trimming. Across this sample there are just over 650,000 clones, with about 87% seen only once. Together, the top ten hold around 0.3% of the sample.

The data are from a study of blood T cell repertoires in COVID-19 (dated by TCRdb to the early 2020s). A note on the overall study: Samples covering the acute and convalescent phases of COVID-19 were provided by collaborators in the United States, Italy and Spain. The prospective study material was composed of cDNA or gDNA derived from T cells, B-cell-depleted T cells, or PBMCs. Subjects who had been exposed to COVID-19, were actively infected with it, or had recovered from it provided the deeply sampled blood TCRbeta repertoires that made up the dataset. The repertoires were released in a freely available public database meant as a resource for research on the immune response to SARS-CoV-2. Samples came from the ongoing ImmuneRACE study (first 160 participants) plus 1,254 subjects from 6 global collaborators. A de-identified subject ID, COVID-19 status, age in years and sex were almost always included in the sample metadata. HLA class I and class II types, where available, came from metadata supplied by the sample provider rather than from assay-based typing. What the authors observed across the whole study: Clinical and demographic metadata were provided uncurated, with the amount varying by source and participant.

This receptor chain uses TRBV6-5 and TRBJ1-2, and TRBD1 aligns with 7 junction nucleotides. This receptor was obtained from a woman under 30 with acute or convalescent COVID-19. The specimen was peripheral blood. CDR3 reads: CASKQGLGYTF. The bases are TGTGCCAGCAAACAGGGGTTGGGCTACACCTTC.